The 31 T cell receptor beta chains below come from one sample, sequenced in a study of Graves' ophthalmopathy and Graves' hyperthyroidism. Using RNA transcripts, the TCR beta CDR3 regions were amplified. After a first-round RT-PCR with HTBI primers, a second-round multiplex PCR was run. MiXCR, applied by TCRdb to the multiplex PCR reads, yields one record per CDR3 protein. The repertoire holds hundreds of thousands of distinct CDR3 sequences, with 40% as singletons. The sample consisted of peripheral blood. The receptor source for this set is an adult man with Graves' ophthalmopathy.

The V and J genes are TRBV20-1 and TRBJ1-1; TRBD1 agrees at 10 bases. The CDR3 length is 17 residues. Germline CDR1 DFQATT, CDR2 SNEGSKA (reference sequence). J gave up 0 bases and V 6 bases, and 13 bases lay outside the gene matches. In nucleotides, the CDR3 is TGCAGTGCACTTCCCCGTGACAGGGGGCCAATGAACACTGAAGCTTTCTTT. Its translation: CSALPRDRGPMNTEAFF.

This clonotype occurred a few times. This chain connects TRBV5-6 to TRBJ1-1; D might be TRBD1 (6 bases). Germline V lookup: CDR1 SGHDT, CDR2 YYEEEE. There are 13 residues in the CDR3. Trimming shortened V by 3 bases and J by 6 bases, and 12 bases separated the two germline ends. CDR3 nucleotides: TGTGCCAGCAGCTCACAGGGTAAGCCTGAAGCTTTCTTT. Amino acid sequence: CASSSQGKPEAFF.

As regards this clonotype: A clone one base away is much larger, so this may be a read error. Since the CDR3 does not end with the conserved phenylalanine or tryptophan, this likely comes from a read error. The chain uses TRBV13 and TRBJ2-7; TRBD2 matches at 7 bases. Germline V lookup: CDR1 PRHDT, CDR2 FYEKMQ (reference sequence). V lost 5 bases, J lost 3 bases, and 7 bases stayed unmatched. The CDR3 contains 14 residues. The CDR3 DNA is TGTGCCAGCAGCAGTCTGCGGGAGAGCTACGAGCAGTACTGC. Translation gives CASSSLRESYEQYC.

Ten or more counts support this clonotype. The chain uses TRBV10-3 and TRBJ1-5; 7 bases match TRBD1. V gave up 10 bases and J gave up 6 bases; unmatched junction bases: 9. Germline CDR1 and CDR2: ENHRY and SYGVKD. The CDR3 is made up of 13 amino acids. The CDR3 region has the DNA TGTGCCACAGGGGAACAGGGGAGTCAGCCCCAGCATTTT. It encodes CATGEQGSQPQHF.

This clonotype has only one observation. V gene TRBV11-2 combines with J gene TRBJ2-7, with 10 bases aligning to TRBD2. Germline-derived CDR1 and CDR2 are SGHAT and FQNNGV. The CDR3 totals 15 residues. V dropped 5 bases and J dropped 6; count of bases not matched to a gene: 10. CDR3 region: CASSPTSGILSEQYF. The DNA of the CDR3 is TGTGCCAGCAGCCCTACTAGCGGGATTCTCTCCGAGCAGTACTTC.

This clonotype was recorded many times. This chain links TRBV20-1 with TRBJ1-2, with 10 bases that match TRBD1. This CDR3 contains 14 residues. From germline, CDR1 is DFQATT and CDR2 SNEGSKA (reference sequence). With 0 bases clipped from V and 3 bases from J, the junction kept 1 base outside the gene matches. Here the CDR3 reads CSAREGTGDYGYTF. The CDR3 coding sequence is TGCAGTGCTAGAGAAGGGACAGGGGACTATGGCTACACCTTC.

Of note for this clonotype: Likely a read error: the CDR3 ends without its conserved phenylalanine or tryptophan. The DNA is left out, because the CDR3 cannot be placed on it with certainty; the CDR3 is given as TCRdb lists it. The chain recombines TRBV2 with TRBJ1-4. CDR1 and CDR2 (germline): SNHLY, FYNNEI. Termini included, the CDR3 measures 9 amino acids. The CDR3 sequence is CASSEGAVY.

This clonotype was picked up one time. Since a much larger clone is just one base distant, this may be a read error. V usage is TRBV19 and J usage is TRBJ1-4; no reliable D call. V lost 8 bases and J 5 bases, leaving 18 bases between the germline ends. This CDR3 has 15 residues. Germline V gene sequence: CDR1 LNHDA, CDR2 SQIVND (reference sequence). In nucleotides, the CDR3 is TGTGCCAGTGAGGAGTCCGGGTCCTCCAATGAAAAACTGTTTTTT. Translated, it gives CASEESGSSNEKLFF.

V is TRBV10-2 and J is TRBJ2-7; D is perhaps TRBD2 (6 bases). The CDR3 is 13 amino acids. Trimming stripped 4 bases from V and 6 bases from J, with 13 bases between. CDR1 is WSHSY, CDR2 SAAADI, per germline. DNA of the CDR3: TGCGCCAGCAGTGTGGCCCTAGCGCGCGAGCAGTACTTC. As protein: CASSVALAREQYF.

The J gene is TRBJ1-1, the V gene TRBV7-9, with 7 bases lining up with TRBD1. CDR3 length equals 17 residues. V shed 3 bases and J 0 bases; nucleotides not matched to a gene: 10. Germline CDR1 reads SEHNR; CDR2 reads FQNEAQ (reference sequence). The CDR3 DNA reads TGTGCCAGCAGCTTCAGGGGGGGGTCCGCCATGAACACTGAAGCTTTCTTT. Protein sequence: CASSFRGGSAMNTEAFF.

This clonotype has a handful of counts. V usage is TRBV7-9 and J usage is TRBJ2-2; D is tentatively TRBD1 or TRBD2 (6 bases each). This CDR3 comprises 16 residues. V was clipped by 3 bases and J by 4 bases, with 15 bases between them. Germline loops: CDR1 SEHNR, CDR2 FQNEAQ (reference sequence). The CDR3 DNA is TGTGCCAGCAGCTTGCAACAGGGAGGAGGCACCGGGGAGCTGTTTTTT. Amino acids: CASSLQQGGGTGELFF.

In the case of this clonotype: With a much larger clone just one base away, this may be a read error. The chain couples TRBV12-3 or TRBV12-4 to TRBJ1-6; 10 bases line up with TRBD1. The CDR3 has 15 amino acids. The CDR3 nucleotides are TGTACCAGCAGGGCGACAGGGGGCGGTAATTCACCCCTCCACTTT. Its protein product is CTSRATGGGNSPLHF.

This clonotype was seen a few times. The chain uses TRBV9 and TRBJ1-3; TRBD1 matches 11 bases. The germline gives CDR1 SGDLS, CDR2 YYNGEE. The CDR3 has 17 amino acids. V shed 4 bases, J shed 0 bases, and the junction held 6 bases outside the gene matches. Here the CDR3 reads CASSSGTGGYSGNTIYF. The CDR3 coding sequence is TGTGCCAGCAGCTCCGGGACAGGGGGTTACTCTGGAAACACCATATATTTT.

This clonotype was detected a few times. This chain uses TRBV7-9 with TRBJ1-2, with 8 bases that match TRBD1. The germline V gene has CDR1 SEHNR and CDR2 FQNEAQ (reference sequence). V shed 5 bases and J 6 bases; nucleotides not matched to a gene: 8. CDR3 length: 14 residues. The CDR3 region is CASSPRDRGDGYTF. CDR3 DNA sequence: TGTGCCAGCAGCCCTCGAGACAGGGGAGATGGCTACACCTTC.

This clonotype was counted ten times or more. The gene calls are TRBV7-9 and TRBJ1-2, with 8 bases identical to TRBD1. Germline V gene lookup returns CDR1 SEHNR and CDR2 FQNEAQ (reference sequence). The V gene end was trimmed by 5 bases and the J gene end by 5 bases; junction bases not matched to a gene: 13. The CDR3 sequence is 16 residues long. CDR3 DNA: TGTGCCAGCAGCCATCGGACAGGGCGAGATGTGTATGGCTACACCTTC. As protein: CASSHRTGRDVYGYTF.

In this sample, this clonotype turned up once. This rearrangement joins TRBV6-1 to TRBJ1-5, with D possibly TRBD1 on 5 matching bases. Trimming took 5 bases from V and 5 from J, leaving 10 bases between them. CDR1 MNHNS and CDR2 SASEGT come from the germline V gene. CDR3 length: 13 residues. CDR3 loop: CASSYRIYQPQHF. The CDR3 region has the DNA TGTGCCAGCAGTTACAGGATTTATCAGCCCCAGCATTTT.

This clonotype has only a few counts. This chain links TRBV7-3 with TRBJ1-1; the D is unclear. This CDR3 is built from 15 residues. V was shortened by 3 bases and J by 0 bases, with 11 bases between the two germline ends. Germline-derived CDR1 and CDR2 are SGHTA and FQGTGA. The CDR3 protein is CASSFNMALNTEAFF. The CDR3, as DNA: TGTGCCAGCAGCTTTAACATGGCTTTGAACACTGAAGCTTTCTTT.

This clonotype showed up just a few times. Relative to the germline gene, one junction end is altered; a read error may explain this. V gene TRBV10-3 combines with J gene TRBJ1-1; D remains unclear. CDR3 length: 12 amino acids. Germline CDR1 reads ENHRY; CDR2 reads SYGVKD. DNA of the CDR3: TGTGCCAGCAGTCCCGAAAGGACTGAAGCTTTCTTT. Its translation: CASSPERTEAFF.

There are a few counts of this clonotype. Sequence at one end of the junction differs from germline and may be a read error. This chain uses TRBV10-3 with TRBJ1-2, with D unresolved. Germline V gene data show CDR1 as ENHRY and CDR2 as SYGVKD. The CDR3 length is 17 residues. CDR3 sequence reads: CASSYLGSTYPNYGYTF. As DNA, the CDR3 is TGTGCCAGCAGTTATCTCGGCAGCACCTACCCTAACTATGGCTACACCTTC.

In the case of this clonotype: This may stem from a read error, because a much larger clone lies one nucleotide away. J is TRBJ1-5 and V is TRBV15; 7 bases are a match to TRBD1. The length of the CDR3 is 15 residues. Per germline, CDR1 LNHNV and CDR2 YYDKDF (reference sequence). This CDR3 is CATGRDRGGGQPQHF. Written as DNA, the CDR3 is TGTGCCACCGGCAGAGATCGAGGGGGCGGTCAGCCCCAGCATTTT.

This clonotype has a count of ten or more. This sequence joins TRBV20-1 and TRBJ1-6; TRBD1 matches at 10 bases. The germline V gene has CDR1 DFQATT and CDR2 SNEGSKA (reference sequence). This CDR3 is 16 amino acids long. Germline trimming cut 6 bases from V and 7 bases from J; bases unmatched to any gene: 12. CDR3 DNA sequence: TGCAGTGCCAGAATGGTAGACAGGGGGCTAAATTCACCCCTCCACTTT. This codes for CSARMVDRGLNSPLHF.

In its sample, this clonotype was seen many times. The V call is TRBV2, the J call TRBJ1-1, with TRBD1 identical over 10 bases. This CDR3 region has 14 residues. Germline V gene lookup returns CDR1 SNHLY and CDR2 FYNNEI. V lost 5 bases to trimming and J lost 7 bases; unmatched junction nucleotides: 7. CDR3 in amino acids: CASSLTGQGSEAFF. The CDR3 DNA follows: TGTGCCAGCAGTCTAACGGGACAGGGGAGTGAAGCTTTCTTT. The complete variable domain, with remaining parts taken from reference TRBV2 and TRBJ1-1, reads EPEVTQTPSHQVTQMGQEVILRCVPISNHLYFYWYRQILGQKVEFLVSFYNNEISEKSEIFDDQFSVERPDGSNFTLKIRSTKLEDSAMYFCASSLTGQGSEAFFGQGTRLTVV.

As concerns this clonotype: This may come from a read error, since a much larger clone is one base off. The gene calls are TRBV11-2 and TRBJ1-1; no clear D. This CDR3 contains 12 residues. Germline values: CDR1 SGHAT, CDR2 FQNNGV. The CDR3: CSSSLYRGEAFF. DNA of the CDR3: TGTTCCAGCAGCTTATACAGAGGTGAAGCTTTCTTT.

V and J are TRBV7-9 and TRBJ2-2; D may be TRBD1 (7 bases). CDR1 and CDR2 from the germline V gene are SEHNR and FQNEAQ (reference sequence). The V end was cut by 6 bases, the J end by 1 base, with 12 bases between. There are 15 residues in the CDR3. The CDR3 loop reads CASRGGQMNTGELFF. The CDR3 DNA sequence: TGTGCCAGCAGGGGGGGACAGATGAACACCGGGGAGCTGTTTTTT.

V gene TRBV15 combines with J gene TRBJ1-2; TRBD1 matches at 9 bases. The CDR3 extends over 15 amino acids. V shed 3 bases and J 5 bases; nucleotides not matched to a gene: 7. The V gene's germline CDR1 is LNHNV and CDR2 YYDKDF (reference sequence). This CDR3 is CATSSSGTGRYGYTF. In DNA form, the CDR3 reads TGTGCCACCAGCAGTTCCGGGACAGGGAGATATGGCTACACCTTC.

The table lists this clonotype with a few counts. CDR3 nucleotide sequence: TGTGCCAGCAGCCCAGGACCCGGCCTTAACTATGGCTACACCTTC. Its translation is CASSPGPGLNYGYTF. V is TRBV9 and J is TRBJ1-2; the D is unclear. CDR3 length: 15 residues. Trimming cost V 4 bases and J 1 base, with 14 bases left between them. Germline V gene lookup returns CDR1 SGDLS and CDR2 YYNGEE.

The chain uses TRBV2 and TRBJ2-7; D remains ambiguous. CDR1 is SNHLY and CDR2 is FYNNEI in the germline V gene. The CDR3 runs to 13 residues. Trimming removed 7 bases at V and 2 bases at J, with 12 bases between. The DNA of the CDR3 is TGTGCCAGCACGGCTGACATTACCTACGAGCAGTACTTC. This codes for CASTADITYEQYF. The complete variable domain, with remaining parts taken from reference TRBV2 and TRBJ2-7, reads EPEVTQTPSHQVTQMGQEVILRCVPISNHLYFYWYRQILGQKVEFLVSFYNNEISEKSEIFDDQFSVERPDGSNFTLKIRSTKLEDSAMYFCASTADITYEQYFGPGTRLTVT.

The CDR3 DNA sequence: TGTGCCAGCAGCGCAGGCGGGAGCGGGGACACCATATATTTT. This codes for CASSAGGSGDTIYF. V and J are TRBV7-3 and TRBJ1-3; D is undetermined. The CDR3 loop spans 14 amino acids. Germline CDR1 reads SGHTA; CDR2 reads FQGTGA. V was pared by 5 bases and J by 8 bases, with 16 bases between.

Many counts were recorded for this clonotype. The CDR3: CASSDPTGDRAFF. CDR3 nucleotide sequence: TGTGCCAGCAGTGACCCCACAGGGGACCGAGCTTTCTTT. The J gene is TRBJ1-1, the V gene TRBV25-1; TRBD1 agrees at 7 bases. The germline CDR1 and CDR2 sequences are MGHDK and SYGVNS. Trimming took 3 bases from V and 10 from J; bases not matched to a gene: 8. The CDR3 consists of 13 residues.

The chain links TRBV29-1 to TRBJ2-3; 7 positions agree with TRBD1. Per germline, CDR1 SQVTM and CDR2 ANQGSEA. The CDR3 sequence is 17 residues long. The trim removed 2 bases at V and 0 bases at J, leaving 11 bases unmatched. The CDR3: CSVESLTGNTSTDTQYF. The CDR3 nucleotides are TGCAGCGTTGAATCCCTGACAGGGAACACTAGCACAGATACGCAGTATTTT.

A word on this clonotype: At one end, the junction sequence differs from germline, possibly due to a read error. The chain uses TRBV7-9 and TRBJ2-7, with D possibly being TRBD1 (5 bases). CDR3 length: 13 amino acids. CDR1 and CDR2 from the germline V gene are SEHNR and FQNEAQ (reference sequence). The CDR3 DNA reads as TGTGCCAGCAGCGCCCGGACAACCTACGAGCAGCACTTC. Encoded protein: CASSARTTYEQHF. The complete variable domain, with remaining parts taken from reference TRBV7-9 and TRBJ2-7, reads DTGVSQNPRHKITKRGQNVTFRCDPISEHNRLYWYRQTLGQGPEFLTYFQNEAQLEKSRLLSDRFSAERPKGSFSTLEIQRTEQGDSAMYLCASSARTTYEQHFGPGTRLTVT.